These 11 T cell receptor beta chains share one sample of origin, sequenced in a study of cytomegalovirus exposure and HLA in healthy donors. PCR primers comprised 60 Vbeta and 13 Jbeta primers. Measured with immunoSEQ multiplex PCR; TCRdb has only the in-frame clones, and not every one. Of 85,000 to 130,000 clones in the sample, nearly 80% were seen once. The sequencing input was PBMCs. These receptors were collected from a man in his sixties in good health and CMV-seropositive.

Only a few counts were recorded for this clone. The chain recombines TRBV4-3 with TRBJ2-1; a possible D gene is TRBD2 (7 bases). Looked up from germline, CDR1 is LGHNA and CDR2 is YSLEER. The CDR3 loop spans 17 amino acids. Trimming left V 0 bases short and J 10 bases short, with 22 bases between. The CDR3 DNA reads TGCGCCAGCAGCCAAGAAACAGTGGGGGGGCCCTTGGGGGAGCAGTTCTTC. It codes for CASSQETVGGPLGEQFF.

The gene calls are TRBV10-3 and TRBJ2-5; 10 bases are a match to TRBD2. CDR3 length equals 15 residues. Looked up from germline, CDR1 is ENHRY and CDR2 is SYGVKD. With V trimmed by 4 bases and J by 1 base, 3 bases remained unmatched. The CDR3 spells CAISGTSGLQETQYF. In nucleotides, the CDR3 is TGTGCCATCAGTGGGACTAGCGGACTCCAAGAGACCCAGTACTTC.

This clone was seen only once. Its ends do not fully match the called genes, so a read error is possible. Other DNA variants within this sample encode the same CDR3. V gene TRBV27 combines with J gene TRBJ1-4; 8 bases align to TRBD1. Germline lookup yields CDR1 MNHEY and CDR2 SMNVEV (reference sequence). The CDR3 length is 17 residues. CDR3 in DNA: TGTGCCAGTAGTTTAAACAGGGGGAGAGGAGCTAATGAAAAACTGTTTTTT. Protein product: CASSLNRGRGANEKLFF.

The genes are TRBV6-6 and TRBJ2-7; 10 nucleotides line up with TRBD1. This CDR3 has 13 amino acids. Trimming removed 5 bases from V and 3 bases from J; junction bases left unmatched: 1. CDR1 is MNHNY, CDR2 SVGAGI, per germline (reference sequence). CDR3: CASSRDRGYEQYF. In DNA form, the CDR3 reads TGTGCCAGCAGTCGGGACAGGGGCTACGAGCAGTACTTC.

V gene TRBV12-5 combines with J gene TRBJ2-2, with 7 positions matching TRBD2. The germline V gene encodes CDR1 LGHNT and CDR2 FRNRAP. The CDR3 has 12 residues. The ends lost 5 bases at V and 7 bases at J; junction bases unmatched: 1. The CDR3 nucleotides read TGTGCTAGTGGTCGGGGGGTCGGGGAGCTGTTTTTT. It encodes CASGRGVGELFF.

CDR3 nucleotides: TGTGCCAGCAGTGACTCGAACAGAAACACTGAAGCTTTCTTT. It encodes CASSDSNRNTEAFF. The V and J genes are TRBV6-4 and TRBJ1-1; D uncertain. The CDR3 is 14 residues long. CDR1 and CDR2 from the germline V gene are MRHNA and SNTAGT. V was shortened by 0 bases and J by 2 bases, with 7 bases between the two germline ends.

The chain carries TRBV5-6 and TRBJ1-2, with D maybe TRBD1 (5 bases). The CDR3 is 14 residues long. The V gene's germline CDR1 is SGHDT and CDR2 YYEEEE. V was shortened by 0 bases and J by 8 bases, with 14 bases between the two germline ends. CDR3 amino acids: CASSLEGGARGYTF. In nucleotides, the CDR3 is TGTGCCAGCAGCTTGGAAGGAGGGGCCCGAGGCTACACCTTC.

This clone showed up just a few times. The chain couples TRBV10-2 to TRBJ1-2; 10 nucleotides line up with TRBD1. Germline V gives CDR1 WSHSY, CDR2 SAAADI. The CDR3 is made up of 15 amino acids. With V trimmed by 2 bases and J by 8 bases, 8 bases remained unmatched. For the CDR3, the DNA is TGCGCCAGCAGTGAGCCTAGACAGGGGGCGAAAGGCTACACCTTC. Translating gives CASSEPRQGAKGYTF.

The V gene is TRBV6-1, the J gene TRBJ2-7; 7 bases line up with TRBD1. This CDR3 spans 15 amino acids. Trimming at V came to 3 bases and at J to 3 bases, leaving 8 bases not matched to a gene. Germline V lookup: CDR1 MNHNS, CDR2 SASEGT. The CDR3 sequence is CASSEDRLGLYEQYF. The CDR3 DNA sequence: TGTGCCAGCAGTGAGGACAGGCTAGGGCTCTACGAGCAGTACTTC.

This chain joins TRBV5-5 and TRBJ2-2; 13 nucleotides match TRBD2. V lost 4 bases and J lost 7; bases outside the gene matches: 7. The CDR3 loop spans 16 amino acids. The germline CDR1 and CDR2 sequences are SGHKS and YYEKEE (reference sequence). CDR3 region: CASSPGLAGMGGELFF. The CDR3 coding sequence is TGTGCCAGCAGCCCGGGACTAGCGGGGATGGGCGGGGAGCTGTTTTTT.

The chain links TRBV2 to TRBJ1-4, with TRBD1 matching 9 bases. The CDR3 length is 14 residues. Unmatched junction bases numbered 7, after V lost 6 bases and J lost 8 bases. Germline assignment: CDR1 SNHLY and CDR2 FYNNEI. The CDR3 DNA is TGTGCCAGCAGGTTAGGGACAGGGAGCGAAAAACTGTTTTTT. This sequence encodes CASRLGTGSEKLFF. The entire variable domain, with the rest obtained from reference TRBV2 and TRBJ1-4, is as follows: EPEVTQTPSHQVTQMGQEVILRCVPISNHLYFYWYRQILGQKVEFLVSFYNNEISEKSEIFDDQFSVERPDGSNFTLKIRSTKLEDSAMYFCASRLGTGSEKLFFGSGTQLSVL.